This T cell receptor (beta chain) appears in the sequencing data of a study of shared clonotypes between healthy human individuals. General study results and limits: Clonotype sharing among donors was expected to depend on sequencing depth. Roughly 5% of naive CD4 clonotypes were common to four donors. Clonotypes which were not shared had lower generation probabilities than clonotypes that all four donors shared.

Germline loops: CDR1 SGHRS, CDR2 YFSETQ. The CDR3 covers 13 residues. V shed 6 bases and J shed 5 bases, with 14 bases lying between them. The authors split each subset's genomic DNA evenly across several immunoSEQ plates. The repertoire was sequenced with immunoSEQ multiplex PCR; TCRdb's copy has only in-frame clones and lacks some. The sample comprises some 2.1 million clones, approximately 94% of which are singletons, and around 1.1% rests with the top ten. Naive CD8 cells lacked CD45RO, underwent positive selection for CCR7 and left out terminally differentiated effector memory CD45RA+ cells. Regarding this clone: Its antigen is still unknown.

This TCR was sampled from a man between 18 and 29 years old in good health. The chain couples TRBV5-1 to TRBJ2-5; D perhaps matches TRBD2 (6 bases). The sample was naive CD8+ T cells sorted from blood. CDR3 in amino acids: CASKFTGEETQYF. The CDR3 nucleotides read TGCGCCAGCAAATTTACGGGGGAGGAGACCCAGTACTTC.